This T cell receptor (beta chain) was retrieved from a study of blood T cell repertoires in COVID-19. Sequenced by immunoSEQ multiplex PCR; TCRdb stores in-frame clones only, minus some. The table has about 98,000 clones, 87% seen once; the top ten hold over 2%. Germline assignment: CDR1 LNHDA and CDR2 SQIVND (reference sequence). Trimming took 4 bases from V and 3 from J; bases not matched to a gene: 4. There are 14 residues in the CDR3. Sequencing used peripheral blood. The source is a man aged 45-65 years with active COVID-19. The J gene is TRBJ2-7, the V gene TRBV19; 9 nucleotides line up with TRBD1. The CDR3 reads CASSTRGQGYEQYF. The CDR3 DNA reads as TGTGCCAGTAGTACACGGGGACAGGGCTACGAGCAGTACTTC.